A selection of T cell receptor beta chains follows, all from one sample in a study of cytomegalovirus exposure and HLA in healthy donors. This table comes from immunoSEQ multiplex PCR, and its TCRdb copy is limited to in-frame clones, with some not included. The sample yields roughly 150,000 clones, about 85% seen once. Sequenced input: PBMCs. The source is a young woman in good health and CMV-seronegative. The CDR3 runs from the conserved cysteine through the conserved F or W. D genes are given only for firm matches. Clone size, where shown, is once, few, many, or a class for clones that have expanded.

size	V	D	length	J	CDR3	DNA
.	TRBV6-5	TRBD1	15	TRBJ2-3	CASSFGQGGRDTQYF	TGTGCCAGCAGCTTCGGACAGGGGGGTCGGGATACGCAGTATTTT
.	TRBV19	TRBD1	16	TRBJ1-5	CASSTLRDRVSQPQHF	TGTGCCAGTAGTACCCTCCGGGACAGGGTGAGTCAGCCCCAGCATTTT
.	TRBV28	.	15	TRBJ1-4	CASRSGGAGAEKLFF	TGTGCCAGCAGGTCAGGAGGGGCCGGGGCTGAAAAACTGTTTTTT
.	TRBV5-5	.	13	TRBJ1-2	CASSLTGSYGYTF	TGTGCCAGCAGCTTGACCGGGAGCTATGGCTACACCTTC
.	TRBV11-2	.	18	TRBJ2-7	CASSFPLEVGGSSYEQYF	TGTGCCAGCAGCTTCCCTCTAGAGGTGGGGGGTAGCTCCTACGAGCAGTACTTC
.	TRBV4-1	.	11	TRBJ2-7	CASSRGTEQYF	TGCGCCAGCAGCAGGGGTACCGAGCAGTACTTC
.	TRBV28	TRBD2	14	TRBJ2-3	CASSLAGGPDTQYF	TGTGCCAGCAGCCTAGCGGGAGGGCCAGATACGCAGTATTTT
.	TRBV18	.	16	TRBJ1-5	CASSPADYYSNQPQHF	TGTGCCAGCTCGCCGGCCGATTACTATAGCAATCAGCCCCAGCATTTT
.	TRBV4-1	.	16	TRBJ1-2	CASSQGEGGLIYGYTF	TGCGCCAGCAGCCAAGGGGAGGGCGGCCTGATCTATGGCTACACCTTC
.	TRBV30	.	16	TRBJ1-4	CAWSVFFSGTNEKLFF	TGTGCCTGGAGTGTCTTTTTCAGCGGGACTAATGAAAAACTGTTTTTT
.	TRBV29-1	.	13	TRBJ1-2	CSADGQGYYGYTF	TGCAGCGCCGACGGGCAGGGCTACTATGGCTACACCTTC
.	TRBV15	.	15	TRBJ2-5	CATSTGWAGQETQYF	TGTGCCACCAGCACGGGGTGGGCGGGTCAAGAGACCCAGTACTTC
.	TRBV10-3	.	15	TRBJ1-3	CAISYRAGAGNTIYF	TGTGCCATCAGTTACAGGGCTGGGGCTGGAAACACCATATATTTT
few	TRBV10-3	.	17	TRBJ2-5	CAISERRRGLSQETQYF	TGTGCCATCAGTGAGAGACGACGGGGACTCTCTCAAGAGACCCAGTACTTC
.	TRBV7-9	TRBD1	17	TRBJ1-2	CSSSSGQGARLNYGYTF	TGTTCCAGCAGCTCCGGACAGGGGGCGAGACTCAACTATGGCTACACCTTC
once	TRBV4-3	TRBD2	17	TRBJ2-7	CASSQVGSGGPPYEQYF	TGCGCCAGCAGCCAAGTAGGAAGCGGGGGACCTCCCTACGAGCAGTACTTC
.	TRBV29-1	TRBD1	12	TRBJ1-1	CSVDPGTGGVLF	TGCAGCGTTGACCCCGGGACAGGGGGAGTTCTCTTT
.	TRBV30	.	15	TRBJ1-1	CASKGRQLSNTEAFF	TGTGCCTCAAAAGGAAGACAGCTCAGTAACACTGAAGCTTTCTTT
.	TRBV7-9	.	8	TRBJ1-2	CSAGGYTF	TGTTCCGCGGGTGGCTACACCTTC
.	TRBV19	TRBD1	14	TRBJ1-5	CASSTDRAPGPQHF	TGTGCCAGTAGTACTGACAGGGCCCCGGGGCCCCAGCATTTT
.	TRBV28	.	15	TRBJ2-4	CASLAGSLAKNIQYF	TGTGCCAGCCTGGCGGGGTCGCTAGCCAAAAACATTCAGTACTTC
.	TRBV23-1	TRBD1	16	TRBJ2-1	CASSQLGQGVHNEQFF	TGCGCCAGCAGTCAATTGGGCCAGGGGGTCCACAATGAGCAGTTCTTC
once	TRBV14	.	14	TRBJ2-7	CASSHLPGRVEQYF	TGTGCCAGCAGCCACCTCCCGGGTCGGGTTGAGCAGTACTTC
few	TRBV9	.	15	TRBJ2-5	CASSVVSSGQETQYF	TGTGCCAGCAGCGTAGTTTCCAGCGGGCAAGAGACCCAGTACTTC
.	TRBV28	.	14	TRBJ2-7	CASSLVGAAYEQYF	TGTGCCAGCAGTTTAGTGGGGGCCGCATACGAGCAGTACTTC
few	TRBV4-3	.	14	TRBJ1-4	CASSPYATGEKLFF	TGCGCCAGCAGCCCTTACGCTACAGGGGAAAAACTGTTTTTT
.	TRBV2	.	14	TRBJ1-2	CASALGQANYGYTF	TGTGCCAGCGCCCTGGGGCAGGCCAACTATGGCTACACCTTC
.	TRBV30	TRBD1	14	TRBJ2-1	CAWSVGQSYNEQFF	TGTGCCTGGAGTGTGGGACAGTCCTACAATGAGCAGTTCTTC
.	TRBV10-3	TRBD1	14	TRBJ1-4	CAISSTGRNEKLFF	TGTGCCATCAGTTCGACAGGGAGGAATGAAAAACTGTTTTTT
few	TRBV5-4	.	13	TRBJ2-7	CASSLDYDYEQYF	TGTGCCAGCAGCTTGGACTACGACTACGAGCAGTACTTC
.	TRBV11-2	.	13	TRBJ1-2	CASSLESGAAYTF	TGTGCCAGCAGCTTAGAGTCTGGGGCGGCCTACACCTTC
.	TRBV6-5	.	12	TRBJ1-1	CASSSVSTEAFF	TGTGCCAGCAGTTCTGTTTCCACTGAAGCTTTCTTT
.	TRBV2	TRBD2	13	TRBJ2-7	CASQTSGDYEQYF	TGTGCCAGCCAGACTAGCGGGGACTACGAGCAGTACTTC
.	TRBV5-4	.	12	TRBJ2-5	CASSLGVEAQYF	TGTGCCAGCAGCTTGGGGGTAGAGGCCCAGTACTTC
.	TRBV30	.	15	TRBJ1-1	CAWGRSRGGYTEAFF	TGTGCCTGGGGGCGCTCGAGGGGGGGATACACTGAAGCTTTCTTT
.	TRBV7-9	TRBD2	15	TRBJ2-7	CASSLGVAGSHEQYF	TGTGCCAGCAGCTTAGGGGTAGCGGGAAGCCACGAGCAGTACTTC
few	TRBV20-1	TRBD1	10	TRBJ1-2	CSGQGGGYTF	TGCAGTGGACAGGGGGGTGGCTACACCTTC
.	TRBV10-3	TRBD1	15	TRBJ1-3	CAIRSGTASGNTIYF	TGTGCCATCAGGTCAGGGACAGCCTCTGGAAACACCATATATTTT
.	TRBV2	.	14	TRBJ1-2	CASSHRQANYGYTF	TGTGCCAGCAGCCACAGGCAAGCTAACTATGGCTACACCTTC
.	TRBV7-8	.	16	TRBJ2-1	CASSPLRVGPYNEQFF	TGTGCCAGCAGCCCTCTGAGGGTAGGCCCATACAATGAGCAGTTCTTC